These T cell receptor beta chains were read from a single sample in a study of T cell responses to AZD1222 COVID-19 vaccine. The assay was immunoSEQ multiplex PCR, and TCRdb's table has in-frame clones only and misses some. The profile shows roughly 190,000 clones, more than 80% of them singletons. Source: peripheral blood, taken 28 days after the second dose of the MenACWY control vaccine. These receptors were collected from an adult who received the MenACWY meningococcal vaccine as a control. The CDR3 runs from the conserved cysteine through the conserved F or W. A D gene is named only where the DNA matches it firmly. Clone sizes are given selectively: once, few, many, or a class where the clone is expanded.

>NA|NA|TRBV5-1|TRBJ1-4
CASAWGMSLGGEKLFF
TGCGCCAGCGCATGGGGTATGTCCCTGGGGGGTGAAAAACTGTTTTTT
>NA|NA|TRBV15|TRBJ1-1
CATSLGSNTEAFF
TGTGCCACCAGCCTTGGATCTAACACTGAAGCTTTCTTT
>TRBD2|NA|TRBV30|TRBJ2-1
CAWDLAGGGNEQFF
TGTGCCTGGGATCTAGCGGGAGGAGGCAATGAGCAGTTCTTC
>TRBD1|once|TRBV28|TRBJ1-1
CASRADRVNTEAFF
TGTGCCAGCAGAGCGGACAGGGTGAACACTGAAGCTTTCTTT
>NA|NA|TRBV11-2|TRBJ2-7
CASSLTPDGGEQYF
TGTGCCAGCAGCTTAACACCGGACGGGGGAGAGCAGTACTTC
>NA|NA|TRBV6-5|TRBJ2-6
CASSYDGGSGANVLTF
TGTGCCAGCAGTTACGATGGGGGTTCTGGGGCCAACGTCCTGACTTTC
>TRBD2|once|TRBV10-2|TRBJ2-3
CASSRLAGYTDTQYF
TGCGCCAGCAGTAGACTAGCGGGGTACACAGATACGCAGTATTTT
>NA|NA|TRBV7-2|TRBJ1-1
CASSLTLTTEAFF
TGTGCCAGCAGCTTAACGTTGACCACTGAAGCTTTCTTT
>NA|NA|TRBV11-3|TRBJ2-6
CASSLGGTGANVLTF
TGTGCCAGCAGCTTAGGGGGAACTGGGGCCAACGTCCTGACTTTC
>NA|once|TRBV9|TRBJ1-4
CASAPGLKNEKLFF
TGTGCCAGCGCCCCGGGCTTAAAGAATGAAAAACTGTTTTTT
>TRBD2|NA|TRBV19|TRBJ2-3
CASSITSGRIDTQYF
TGTGCCAGTAGTATTACTAGCGGGAGAATAGATACGCAGTATTTT
>NA|NA|TRBV5-6|TRBJ2-7
CASSLDGYEQYF
TGTGCCAGCAGCTTGGACGGCTACGAGCAGTACTTC
>NA|NA|TRBV9|TRBJ1-4
CASSVAAGTNEKLFF
TGTGCCAGCAGCGTAGCTGCGGGAACTAATGAAAAACTGTTTTTT
>NA|NA|TRBV1|TRBJ2-7
CTSRPQGPGFYEQYF
TGCACCAGCAGACCACAGGGGCCTGGTTTCTACGAGCAGTACTTC
>NA|NA|TRBV5-1|TRBJ1-1
CASSLEAGPNTEAFF
TGCGCCAGCAGCTTGGAGGCAGGGCCGAACACTGAAGCTTTCTTT
>NA|NA|TRBV3-1/TRBV3-2|TRBJ2-5
CASSRNLHQETQYF
TGTGCCAGCAGCCGTAACTTACACCAAGAGACCCAGTACTTC
>NA|NA|TRBV10-3|TRBJ1-1
CAISGVPPTEAFF
TGTGCCATCAGCGGGGTCCCCCCCACTGAAGCTTTCTTT